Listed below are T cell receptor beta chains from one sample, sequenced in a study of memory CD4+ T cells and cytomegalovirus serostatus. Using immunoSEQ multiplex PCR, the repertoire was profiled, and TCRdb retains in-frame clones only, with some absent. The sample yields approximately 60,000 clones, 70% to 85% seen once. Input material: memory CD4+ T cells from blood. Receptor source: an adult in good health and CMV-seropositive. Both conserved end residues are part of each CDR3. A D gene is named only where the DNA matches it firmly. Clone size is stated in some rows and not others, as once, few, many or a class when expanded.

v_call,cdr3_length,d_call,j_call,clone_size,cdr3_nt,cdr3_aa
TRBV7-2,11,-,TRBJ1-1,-,TGTGCCAGCAGCTTCGGGTATGAAGCTTTCTTT,CASSFGYEAFF
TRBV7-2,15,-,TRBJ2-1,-,TGTGCCAGCAGCCCCCGGTGGATAGGAGACAATGAGCAGTTCTTC,CASSPRWIGDNEQFF
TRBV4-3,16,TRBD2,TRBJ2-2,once,TGCGCCAGCAGCCCAGTAGCGGGAGGGGGCACCGGGGAGCTGTTTTTT,CASSPVAGGGTGELFF
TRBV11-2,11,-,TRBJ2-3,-,TGTGCCAGCAGAGCGGTAGATACGCAGTATTTT,CASRAVDTQYF
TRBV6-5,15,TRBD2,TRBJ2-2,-,TGTGCCAGCAGAGCGGGATTCTCGGGCACCGGGGAGCTGTTTTTT,CASRAGFSGTGELFF
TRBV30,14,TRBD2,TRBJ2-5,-,TGTGCCTGGAGTTCGGCGGGAGGGAAAGAGACCCAGTACTTC,CAWSSAGGKETQYF
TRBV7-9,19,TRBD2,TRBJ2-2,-,TGTGCCAGCGTCATAAGGCGGCTAGCGGGAGGCTCGAACACCGGGGAGCTGTTTTTT,CASVIRRLAGGSNTGELFF
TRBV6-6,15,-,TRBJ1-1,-,TGTGCCAGCAGTTTACAGGGAAGGATGAACACTGAAGCTTTCTTT,CASSLQGRMNTEAFF
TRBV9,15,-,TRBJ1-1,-,TGTGCCAGCAGCGTAGGGGGACCACTGAACACTGAAGCTTTCTTT,CASSVGGPLNTEAFF
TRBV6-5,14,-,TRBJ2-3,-,TGTGCCAGCAGTTACACCGGCCGCACAGATACGCAGTATTTT,CASSYTGRTDTQYF
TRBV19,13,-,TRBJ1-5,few,TGTGCCAGTAGAACAGGGAGCAATCAGCCCCAGCATTTT,CASRTGSNQPQHF
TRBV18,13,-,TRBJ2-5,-,TGTGCCAGCTCACCTACCGCGGGAGAGACCCAGTACTTC,CASSPTAGETQYF
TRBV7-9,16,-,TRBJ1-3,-,TGTGCCAGCAGCTTCGAGGTCACAACGGCTGGAAACACCATATATTTT,CASSFEVTTAGNTIYF
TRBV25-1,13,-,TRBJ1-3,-,TGTGCCAGCAGGACAGTCTCTGGAAACACCATATATTTT,CASRTVSGNTIYF
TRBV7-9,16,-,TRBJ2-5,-,TGTGCCAGCAGCTCTAGGACCACAGGGTCGCAAGAGACCCAGTACTTC,CASSSRTTGSQETQYF
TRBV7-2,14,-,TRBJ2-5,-,TGTGCCAGCAGCTTCACCTCGGGAGTGGAGACCCAGTACTTC,CASSFTSGVETQYF
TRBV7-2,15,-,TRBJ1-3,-,TGTGCCAGCAGCTCAGCCCGGGGCTCTGGAAACACCATATATTTT,CASSSARGSGNTIYF
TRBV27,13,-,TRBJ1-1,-,TGTGCCAGCAGTTTGTGGGGAGAAACTGAAGCTTTCTTT,CASSLWGETEAFF
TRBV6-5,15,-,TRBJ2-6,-,TGTGCCAGCAGCCCTGAATCCTCTGGGGCCAACGTCCTGACTTTC,CASSPESSGANVLTF
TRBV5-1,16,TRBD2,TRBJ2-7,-,TGCGCCAGCAGCCCCGAGCGGGGAAACTACCCCGCCGAGCAGTACTTC,CASSPERGNYPAEQYF
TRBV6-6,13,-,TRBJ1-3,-,TGTGCCAGCTCCCGGGACTCTGGAAACACCATATATTTT,CASSRDSGNTIYF
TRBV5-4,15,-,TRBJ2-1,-,TGTGCCAGCAGCTCAGGTCCGGAGGGGGCCGATGAGCAGTTCTTC,CASSSGPEGADEQFF
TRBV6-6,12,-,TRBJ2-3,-,TGTGCCAGCGCGACAGGCACAGATACGCAGTATTTT,CASATGTDTQYF
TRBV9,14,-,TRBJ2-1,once,TGTGCCAGCAGCGTAGAAGGGGCCGGAGGGGAGCAGTTCTTC,CASSVEGAGGEQFF
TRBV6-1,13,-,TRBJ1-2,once,TGTGCCAGCAGTGAAGTCGACAGTTCCGGCTACACCTTC,CASSEVDSSGYTF
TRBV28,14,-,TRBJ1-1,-,TGTGCCAGCTCCTCTGGGGCGGGGCACACTGAAGCTTTCTTT,CASSSGAGHTEAFF
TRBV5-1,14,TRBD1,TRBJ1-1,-,TGCGCCAGCAGCTTGGTATCAGGGGGGACTGAAGCTTTCTTT,CASSLVSGGTEAFF
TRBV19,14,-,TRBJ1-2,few,TGTGCCAGTAGTAACCAGGGAGGGCACTATGGCTACACCTTC,CASSNQGGHYGYTF
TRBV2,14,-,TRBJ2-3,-,TGTGCCAGCCGTCGGGACTCGAACGCAGATACGCAGTATTTT,CASRRDSNADTQYF
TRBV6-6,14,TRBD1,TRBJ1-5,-,TGTGCCAGCCAACAGGGGGTCGGCTCTCAGCCCCAGCATTTT,CASQQGVGSQPQHF
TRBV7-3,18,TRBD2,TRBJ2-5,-,TGTGCCAGCAGCTTAAGTTTCTTGGTAGTTAGCGGGCAAGAGACCCAGTACTTC,CASSLSFLVVSGQETQYF
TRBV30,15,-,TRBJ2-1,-,TGTGCCTGGAGTAGACAGACAAACTCCTACAATGAGCAGTTCTTC,CAWSRQTNSYNEQFF
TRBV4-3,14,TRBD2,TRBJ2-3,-,TGCGCCAGCAGCCAGCGGGAGACGGGGGATACGCAGTATTTT,CASSQRETGDTQYF
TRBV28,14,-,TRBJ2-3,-,TGTGCCAGCAGTTTACCGGCTAGCTCAGATACGCAGTATTTT,CASSLPASSDTQYF
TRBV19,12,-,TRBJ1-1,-,TGTGCCAGTAGCCTTATGAACACTGAAGCTTTCTTT,CASSLMNTEAFF
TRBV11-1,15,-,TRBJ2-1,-,TGTGCCAGCAGCCTCAGAAGAGACAGCTACAATGAGCAGTTCTTC,CASSLRRDSYNEQFF
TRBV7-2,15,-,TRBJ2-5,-,TGTGCCAGCACCCAAGCGGGATCAGGGGGAGAGACCCAGTACTTC,CASTQAGSGGETQYF
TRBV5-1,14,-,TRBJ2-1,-,TGCGCCAGCAGCACCGCTAGCTCCTACAATGAGCAGTTCTTC,CASSTASSYNEQFF
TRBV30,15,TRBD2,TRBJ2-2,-,TGTGCCCGGAGACCTAGCGGGGCGAACACCGGGGAGCTGTTTTTT,CARRPSGANTGELFF
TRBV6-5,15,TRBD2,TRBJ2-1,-,TGTGCCAGCAGTTTTTCCGGGACTAGTGTCTATGAGCAGTTCTTC,CASSFSGTSVYEQFF
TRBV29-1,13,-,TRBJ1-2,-,TGCAGCGTTGAAGGGGTTCTGGACTATGGCTACACCTTC,CSVEGVLDYGYTF
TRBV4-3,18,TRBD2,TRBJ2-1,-,TGCGCCAGCAGCCGGAAATTTTGGGACGGGAGGCCCCCCAATGAGCAGTTCTTC,CASSRKFWDGRPPNEQFF
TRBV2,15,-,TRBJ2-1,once,TGTGCCAGCAGTGAAGTGGCTAGCGAACGTGATGAGCAGTTCTTC,CASSEVASERDEQFF
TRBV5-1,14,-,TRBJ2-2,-,TGCGCCAGCAGCTTTCAGTCGAACACCGGGGAGCTGTTTTTT,CASSFQSNTGELFF
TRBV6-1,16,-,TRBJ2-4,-,TGTGCCAGCAGTGAAGCGGGGACTCTAGCCAAAAACATTCAGTACTTC,CASSEAGTLAKNIQYF
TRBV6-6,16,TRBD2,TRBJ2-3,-,TGTGCCAGCAGACCCTGGGGACTAGCGAGCACAGATACGCAGTATTTT,CASRPWGLASTDTQYF
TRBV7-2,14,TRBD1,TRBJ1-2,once,TGTGCCAGCAGCTTCGCGGGACAGGGTTATGGCTACACCTTC,CASSFAGQGYGYTF
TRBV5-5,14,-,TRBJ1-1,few,TGTGCCAGCAGCTTGGCCGTTGTGGACACTGAAGCTTTCTTT,CASSLAVVDTEAFF
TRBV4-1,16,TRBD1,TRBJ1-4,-,TGCGCCAGCAGCCAGGGGACAGTTGCAACTAATGAAAAACTGTTTTTT,CASSQGTVATNEKLFF
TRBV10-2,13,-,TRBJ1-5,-,TGCGCCAGCAGTGAGTGGGGTCCGGGGCCCCAGCATTTT,CASSEWGPGPQHF
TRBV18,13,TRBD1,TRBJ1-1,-,TGTGCCAGCTCCCCCGGGACAGCCGCTGAAGCTTTCTTT,CASSPGTAAEAFF
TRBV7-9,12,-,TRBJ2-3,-,TGTGCCAGCAGCCCGAGCACAGATACGCAGTATTTT,CASSPSTDTQYF
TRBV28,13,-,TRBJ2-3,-,TGTGCCAGTAGGGAAGCTGGTGGAGATACGCAGTATTTT,CASREAGGDTQYF
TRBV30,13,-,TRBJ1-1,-,TGTGCCGGTCGACGCAGGGGTGAGACTGAAGCTTTCTTT,CAGRRRGETEAFF
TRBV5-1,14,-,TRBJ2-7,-,TGCGCCAGCAGCTTGGGCCAGGGAACGGGGGAGCAGTACTTC,CASSLGQGTGEQYF